This TCR beta chain was identified during a study of cytomegalovirus exposure and HLA in healthy donors. The primer mix had 60 Vbeta and 13 Jbeta primers. TCRdb's copy holds only in-frame clones and misses some; the assay was immunoSEQ multiplex PCR. Among 160,000 or so clones listed, roughly 85% were seen once. On this clone: Other nucleotide sequences from this sample produce the same CDR3.

V shed 4 bases and J 3 bases; nucleotides not matched to a gene: 3. The V gene's germline CDR1 is SGHRS and CDR2 YFSETQ. The CDR3 spans 14 residues. The receptor was isolated from a male donor in good health and CMV-seropositive. Material for sequencing was PBMCs. The J gene is TRBJ2-7, the V gene TRBV5-1; 11 bases map to TRBD2. The DNA of the CDR3 is TGCGCCAGCAGCCTGGGACTAGCGGTCTACGAGCAGTACTTC. Translated, it gives CASSLGLAVYEQYF.